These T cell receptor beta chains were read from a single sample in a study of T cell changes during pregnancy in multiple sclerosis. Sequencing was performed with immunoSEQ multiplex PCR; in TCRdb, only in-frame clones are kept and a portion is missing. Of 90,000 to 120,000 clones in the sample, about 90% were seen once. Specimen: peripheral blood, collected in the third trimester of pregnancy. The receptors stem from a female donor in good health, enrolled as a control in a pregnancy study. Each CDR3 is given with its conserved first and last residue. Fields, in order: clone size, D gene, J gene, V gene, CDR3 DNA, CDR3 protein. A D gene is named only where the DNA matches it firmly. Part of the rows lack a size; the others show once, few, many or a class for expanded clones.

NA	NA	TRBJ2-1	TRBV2	TGTGCCAGCAGGGTTGACGGGAGCTCCTACAATGAGCAGTTCTTC	CASRVDGSSYNEQFF
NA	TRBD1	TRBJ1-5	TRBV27	TGTGCCAGCAAGCAGGGGGCTAGCAATCAGCCCCAGCATTTT	CASKQGASNQPQHF
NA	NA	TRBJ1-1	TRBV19	TGTGCCAGTACCCCAGACGGAACTAGAACTGAAGCTTTCTTT	CASTPDGTRTEAFF
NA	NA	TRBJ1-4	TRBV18	TGTGCCAGCTCACCAAGGGAAGGGGGAGCTGCAACTAATGAAAAACTGTTTTTT	CASSPREGGAATNEKLFF
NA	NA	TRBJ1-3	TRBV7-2	TGTGCCAGCAGCTTAAATTTGCGGGGGCTGTCTGGAAACACCATATATTTT	CASSLNLRGLSGNTIYF
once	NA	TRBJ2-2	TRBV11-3	TGTGCCAGCAGCTTAGTTGCGTCGAACACCGGGGAGCTGTTTTTT	CASSLVASNTGELFF
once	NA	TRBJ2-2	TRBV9	TGTGCCAGCAGCGTAGTCTCCGGGGAGCTGTTTTTT	CASSVVSGELFF
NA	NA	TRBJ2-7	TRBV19	TGTGCCAGTAGTATAGGTTATGGCAGGGGCTACGAGCAGTACTTC	CASSIGYGRGYEQYF
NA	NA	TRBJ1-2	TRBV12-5	TGTGCTAGTGGTTTGGTACTCGGGGGTGGTGACTATGGCTACACCTTC	CASGLVLGGGDYGYTF
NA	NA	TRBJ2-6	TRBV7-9	TGTGCCAGCAGAACGGACAGAGGCTCTGGGGCCAACGTCCTGACTTTC	CASRTDRGSGANVLTF
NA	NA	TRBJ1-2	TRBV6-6	TGTGCCAGCAGTTCCTGGAAGGGGGTGAACTATGGCTACACCTTC	CASSSWKGVNYGYTF
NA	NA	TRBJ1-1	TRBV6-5	TGTGCCAGCAGTTACGAGGGCAGGACTCGGAACACTGAAGCTTTCTTT	CASSYEGRTRNTEAFF
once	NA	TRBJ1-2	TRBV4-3	TGCGCCAGCAGCCAGTTTTCCTCTCACTATGGCTACACCTTC	CASSQFSSHYGYTF
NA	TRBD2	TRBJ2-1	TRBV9	TGTGCCAGCAGCGTAACGGGACTAGCAACGGGTGGAGAGCAGTTCTTC	CASSVTGLATGGEQFF
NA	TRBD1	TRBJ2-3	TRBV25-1	TGTGCCAGCAGTGCAGACAGGGTCTCGGAAGATACGCAGTATTTT	CASSADRVSEDTQYF
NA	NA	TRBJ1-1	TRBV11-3	TGTGCCAGCAGCTTAGGTGGCAAACACACTGAAGCTTTCTTT	CASSLGGKHTEAFF
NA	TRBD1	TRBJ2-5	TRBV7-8	TGTGCCAGCAGCTTAGGGACGACAGGGGGCGTTGTTATAGAGACCCAGTACTTC	CASSLGTTGGVVIETQYF
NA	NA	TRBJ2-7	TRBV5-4	TGTGCCAGCAGCTCAGGGACTTCTCCCCTAGGGAGCGAGCAGTACTTC	CASSSGTSPLGSEQYF
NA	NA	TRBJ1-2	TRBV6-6	TGTGCCAGCAGTTTAGAAGGAGGGCGCGGCTACACCTTC	CASSLEGGRGYTF
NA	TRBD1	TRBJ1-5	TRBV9	TGTGCCAGCAGCGCCGGACCGGGACAGTACAATCAGCCCCAGCATTTT	CASSAGPGQYNQPQHF
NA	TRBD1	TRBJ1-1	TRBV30	TGTGCCTCCGCTCCGGGACAGGGATCGAACACTGAAGCTTTCTTT	CASAPGQGSNTEAFF
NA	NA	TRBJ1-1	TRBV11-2	TGTGCCAGCGTCCGCGGGGGTATCACTGAAGCTTTCTTT	CASVRGGITEAFF
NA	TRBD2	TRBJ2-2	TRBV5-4	TGTGCCAGCCATATAGGGCGGGGGGGCGACACCGGGGAGCTGTTTTTT	CASHIGRGGDTGELFF
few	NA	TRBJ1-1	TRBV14	TGTGCCAGCAGCCAAGACCTGGGAGGGAAGACTGAAGCTTTCTTT	CASSQDLGGKTEAFF
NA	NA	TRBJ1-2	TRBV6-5	TGTGCCAGCAGTTACTCTCAGGGGAGAGCTAACTATGGCTACACCTTC	CASSYSQGRANYGYTF
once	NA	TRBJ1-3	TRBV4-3	TGCGCCAGCAGCCAAGTTCTGTTTTTACCGGGGGGTGGAAACACCATATATTTT	CASSQVLFLPGGGNTIYF
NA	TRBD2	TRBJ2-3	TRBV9	TGTGCCAGCAGCTCCGGGGGGGATGATACGCAGTATTTT	CASSSGGDDTQYF
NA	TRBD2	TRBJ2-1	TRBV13	TGTGCCAGCAGCTTGCGGGGGACCAATTACAATGAGCAGTTCTTC	CASSLRGTNYNEQFF
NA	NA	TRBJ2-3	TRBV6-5	TGTGCCAGCACCACGGACTACGGTACAGATACGCAGTATTTT	CASTTDYGTDTQYF
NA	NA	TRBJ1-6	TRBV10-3	TGTGCCATCAGGGACACCCTGGGTTCACCCCTCCACTTT	CAIRDTLGSPLHF
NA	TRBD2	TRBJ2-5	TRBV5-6	TGTGCCAGCAGATCAGTTCGGCGGGGGAACCAAGAGACCCAGTACTTC	CASRSVRRGNQETQYF
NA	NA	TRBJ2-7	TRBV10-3	TGTGCCATCAGAAGGGGGACATCAAACTACGAGCAGTACTTC	CAIRRGTSNYEQYF
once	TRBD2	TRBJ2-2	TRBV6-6	TGTGCCAGCAGTTTCAGCGGGGGCGTCTTTGCCGGGGAGCTGTTTTTT	CASSFSGGVFAGELFF
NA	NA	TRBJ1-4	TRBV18	TGTGCCAGCTCACCAGACGGAGTTAGCCTGAATGAAAAACTGTTTTTT	CASSPDGVSLNEKLFF
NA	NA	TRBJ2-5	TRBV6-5	TGTGCCAGCAGTTATCGGCAGGGCTTGAAGACCCAGTACTTC	CASSYRQGLKTQYF
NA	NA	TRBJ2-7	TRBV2	TGTGCCAGCAGAGCAGACAGTTACGAGCAGTACTTC	CASRADSYEQYF
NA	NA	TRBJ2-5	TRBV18	TGTGCCAGCGTACTATCGGGGACCCAGTACTTC	CASVLSGTQYF
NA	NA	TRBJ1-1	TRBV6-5	TGTGCCAGCAGTTACGGTCCGACGGGGGACACTGAAGCTTTCTTT	CASSYGPTGDTEAFF
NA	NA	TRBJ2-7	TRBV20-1	TGCAGTGTATACAGGGACGAGCAGTACTTC	CSVYRDEQYF
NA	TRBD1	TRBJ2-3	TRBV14	TGTGCCAGCAGCCAAGGAGGGGGCGGGTGGACAGATACGCAGTATTTT	CASSQGGGGWTDTQYF
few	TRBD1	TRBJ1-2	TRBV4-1	TGCGCCAGCAGCCACCCTTTAAGGGACAGGGGGCGCGATGGCTACACCTTC	CASSHPLRDRGRDGYTF
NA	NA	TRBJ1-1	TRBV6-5	TGTGCCAGCAGTGCGACGGGACAGAACACTGAAGCTTTCTTT	CASSATGQNTEAFF
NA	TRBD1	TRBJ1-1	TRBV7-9	TGTGCCAGCAGCTTTACGGACAGGGACCCTGAAGCTTTCTTT	CASSFTDRDPEAFF
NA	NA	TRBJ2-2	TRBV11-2	TGTGCCAGCAGCTTAGAGACAGGATCGAACACCGGGGAGCTGTTTTTT	CASSLETGSNTGELFF
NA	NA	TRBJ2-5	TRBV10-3	TGTGCCATCAGTGAGTCCGGGAACCAAGAGACCCAGTACTTC	CAISESGNQETQYF
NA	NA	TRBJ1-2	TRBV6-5	TGTGCCAGCAGTTCCCCGGGCAGGGGAGACTATGGCTACACCTTC	CASSSPGRGDYGYTF
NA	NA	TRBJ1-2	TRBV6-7	TGTGCCAGCAGTCAAGACAGGAGAATCTATGGCTACACCTTC	CASSQDRRIYGYTF
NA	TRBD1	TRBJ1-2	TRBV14	TGTGCCAGCAGCCAAGAGGGTGGACAGGGAGCAATCTATGGCTACACCTTC	CASSQEGGQGAIYGYTF
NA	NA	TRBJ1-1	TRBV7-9	TGTGCCAGCAGCCCCCCCGGGGGGGGGAACACTGAAGCTTTCTTT	CASSPPGGGNTEAFF
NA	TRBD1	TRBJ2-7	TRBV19	TGTGCCAGTAGCCTTGGGACAGGGAGCTACGAGCAGTACTTC	CASSLGTGSYEQYF
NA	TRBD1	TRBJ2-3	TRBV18	TGTGCCAGCTCAATGGGGACCCCCGGGGACAGGCCCACAGATACGCAGTATTTT	CASSMGTPGDRPTDTQYF
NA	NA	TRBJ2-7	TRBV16	TGTGCCAGCGGCCAAGCCGGGGGTGCCGAGCAGTACTTC	CASGQAGGAEQYF
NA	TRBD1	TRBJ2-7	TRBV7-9	TGTGCCAGCAGCTTAGTTTTAGGACAGGGATCCTACGAGCAGTACTTC	CASSLVLGQGSYEQYF
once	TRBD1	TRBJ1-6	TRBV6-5	TGTGCCAGCAGGGGGACAGGGCACAATTCACCCCTCCACTTT	CASRGTGHNSPLHF
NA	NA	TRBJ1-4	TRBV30	TGTGCCTGGAGGTTCACAACTAATGAAAAACTGTTTTTT	CAWRFTTNEKLFF